The entry below describes one TCR beta chain. As yet, its antigen is unknown. The data stem from a study of identical twins. Study findings and constraints: Clonotypes of the beta chain that were abundant in cord blood carried fewer insertions (memory repertoires showed none).

Unique molecular identifiers were in the cDNA, with template-switch universal primer binding. MiXCR, applied by TCRdb to the 5' RACE reads, yields one record per CDR3 protein. This table has a few hundred thousand distinct CDR3 sequences, more than 20% appearing once. The CDR3 length is 14 residues. Germline V lookup: CDR1 MNHNS, CDR2 SASEGT. The V gene lost 5 bases and the J gene lost 6 bases, with 15 bases spanning the gap. The sample was also reused in another study, on T cells expressing NK-cell markers. As that study records: Seven of the eight sequenced donors were classified as HCMV-seropositive, and one was classified as seronegative. An anti-gamma-delta TCR antibody confined sorting to alpha-beta TCR T cells across several of the experiments.

The J gene is TRBJ2-3, the V gene TRBV6-1; D gene uncertain. This receptor was identified in a woman between 18 and 30 years old in good health. Sequencing was done on a sample of CD4+ T cells sorted from blood. Here the CDR3 reads CASSPADGRDTQYF. CDR3 bases: TGTGCCAGCAGTCCCGCGGACGGCAGGGATACGCAGTATTTT.